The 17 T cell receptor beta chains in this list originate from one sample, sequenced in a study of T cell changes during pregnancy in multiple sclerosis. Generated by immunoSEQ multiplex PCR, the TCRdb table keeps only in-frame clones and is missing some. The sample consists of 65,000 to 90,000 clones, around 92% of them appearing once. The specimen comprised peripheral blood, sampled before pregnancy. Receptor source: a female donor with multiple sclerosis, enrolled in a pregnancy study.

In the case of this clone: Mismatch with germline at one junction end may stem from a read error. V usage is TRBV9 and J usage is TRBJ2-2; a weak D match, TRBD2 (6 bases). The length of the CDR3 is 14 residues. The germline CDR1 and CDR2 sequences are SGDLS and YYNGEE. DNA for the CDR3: TGTGCCGGCAGCGTAGCGGCCTCGGGCGGGGAGCTGTTTTTT. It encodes CAGSVAASGGELFF. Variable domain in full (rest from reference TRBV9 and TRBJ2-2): DSGVTQTPKHLITATGQRVTLRCSPRSGDLSVYWYQQSLDQGLQFLIQYYNGEERAKGNILERFSAQQFPDLHSELNLSSLELGDSALYFCAGSVAASGGELFFGEGSRLTVL.

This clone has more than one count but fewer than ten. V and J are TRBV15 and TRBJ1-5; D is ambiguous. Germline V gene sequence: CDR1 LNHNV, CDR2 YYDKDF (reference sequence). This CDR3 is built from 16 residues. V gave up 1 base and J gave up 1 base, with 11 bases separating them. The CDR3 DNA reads TGTGCCACCAGCAGAGCGAGGGTATTGAGCAATCAGCCCCAGCATTTT. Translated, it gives CATSRARVLSNQPQHF.

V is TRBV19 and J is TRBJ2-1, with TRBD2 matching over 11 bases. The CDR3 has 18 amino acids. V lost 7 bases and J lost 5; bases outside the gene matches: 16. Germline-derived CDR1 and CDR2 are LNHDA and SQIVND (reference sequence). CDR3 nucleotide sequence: TGTGCCAGTACCGAAGGCCTACTTAGCGGGAGGGGCCACAATGAGCAGTTCTTC. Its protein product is CASTEGLLSGRGHNEQFF.

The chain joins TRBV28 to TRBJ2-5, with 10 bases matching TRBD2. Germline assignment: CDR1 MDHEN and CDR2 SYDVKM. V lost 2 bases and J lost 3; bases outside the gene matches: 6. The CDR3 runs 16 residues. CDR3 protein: CASSLVTGLAEETQYF. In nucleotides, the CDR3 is TGTGCCAGCAGTTTAGTCACAGGACTAGCGGAAGAGACCCAGTACTTC.

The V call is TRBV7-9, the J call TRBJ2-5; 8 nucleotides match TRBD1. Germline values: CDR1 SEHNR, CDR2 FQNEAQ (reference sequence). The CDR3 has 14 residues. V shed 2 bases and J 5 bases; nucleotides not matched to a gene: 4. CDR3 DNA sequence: TGTGCCAGCAGCTTAAGGACAGGGTGGGAGACCCAGTACTTC. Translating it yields CASSLRTGWETQYF.

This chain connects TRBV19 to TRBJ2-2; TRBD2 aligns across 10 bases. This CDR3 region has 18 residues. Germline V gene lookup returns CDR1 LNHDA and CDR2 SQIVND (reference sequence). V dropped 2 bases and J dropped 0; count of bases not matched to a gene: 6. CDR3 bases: TGTGCCAGTAGTATATCAGGACTAGCGGCAGCGAACACCGGGGAGCTGTTTTTT. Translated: CASSISGLAAANTGELFF.

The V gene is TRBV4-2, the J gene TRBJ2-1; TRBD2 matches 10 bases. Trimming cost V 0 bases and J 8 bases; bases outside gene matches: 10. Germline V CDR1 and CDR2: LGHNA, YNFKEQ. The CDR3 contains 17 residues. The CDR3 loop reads CASSQDPLAGEEDEQFF. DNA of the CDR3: TGTGCCAGCAGCCAAGATCCCCTAGCGGGGGAGGAGGATGAGCAGTTCTTC.

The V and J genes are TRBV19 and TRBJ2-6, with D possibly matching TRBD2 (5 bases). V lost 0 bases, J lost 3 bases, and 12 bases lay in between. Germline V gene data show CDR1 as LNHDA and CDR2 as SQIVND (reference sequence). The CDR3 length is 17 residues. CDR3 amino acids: CASSIDRRASGANVLTF. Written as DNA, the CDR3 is TGTGCCAGTAGTATAGATCGGCGGGCGAGTGGGGCCAACGTCCTGACTTTC.

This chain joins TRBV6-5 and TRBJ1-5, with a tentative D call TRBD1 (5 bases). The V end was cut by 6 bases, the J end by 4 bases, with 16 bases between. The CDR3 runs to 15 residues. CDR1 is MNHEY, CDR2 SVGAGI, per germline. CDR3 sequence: CASRRTFGGNQPQHF. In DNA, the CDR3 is TGTGCCAGCAGGCGGACATTTGGGGGGAATCAGCCCCAGCATTTT.

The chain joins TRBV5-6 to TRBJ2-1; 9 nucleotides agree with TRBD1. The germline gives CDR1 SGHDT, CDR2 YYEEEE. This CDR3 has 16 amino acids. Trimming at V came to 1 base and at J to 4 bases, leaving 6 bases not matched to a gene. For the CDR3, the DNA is TGTGCCAGCAGCTTGTTCGGACAGGGGTCTTACAATGAGCAGTTCTTC. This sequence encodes CASSLFGQGSYNEQFF.

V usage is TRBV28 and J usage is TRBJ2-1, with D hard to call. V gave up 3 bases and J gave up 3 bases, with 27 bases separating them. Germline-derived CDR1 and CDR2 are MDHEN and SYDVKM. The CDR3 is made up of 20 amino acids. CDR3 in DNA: TGTGCCAGCAGTTTCCCCAACCCCGCCTTCGCCCCCGAGATCTACAATGAGCAGTTCTTC. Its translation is CASSFPNPAFAPEIYNEQFF.

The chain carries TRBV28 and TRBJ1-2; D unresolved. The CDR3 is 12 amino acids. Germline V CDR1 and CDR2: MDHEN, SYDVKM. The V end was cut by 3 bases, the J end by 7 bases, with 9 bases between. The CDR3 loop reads CASSLVEGGYTF. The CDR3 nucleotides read TGTGCCAGCAGTTTGGTGGAGGGTGGCTACACCTTC.

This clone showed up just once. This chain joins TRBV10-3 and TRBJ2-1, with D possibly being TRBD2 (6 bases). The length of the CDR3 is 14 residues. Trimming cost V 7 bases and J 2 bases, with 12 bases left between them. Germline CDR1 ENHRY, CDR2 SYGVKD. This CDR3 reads CAITRDLTYNEQFF. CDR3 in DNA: TGTGCCATCACCCGGGACTTAACCTACAATGAGCAGTTCTTC.

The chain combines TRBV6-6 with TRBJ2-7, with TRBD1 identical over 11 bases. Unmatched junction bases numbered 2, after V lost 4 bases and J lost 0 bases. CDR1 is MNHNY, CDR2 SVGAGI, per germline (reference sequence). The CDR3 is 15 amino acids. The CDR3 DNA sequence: TGTGCCAGCAGTTTCGGGACAGGGGGCTCCTACGAGCAGTACTTC. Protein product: CASSFGTGGSYEQYF.

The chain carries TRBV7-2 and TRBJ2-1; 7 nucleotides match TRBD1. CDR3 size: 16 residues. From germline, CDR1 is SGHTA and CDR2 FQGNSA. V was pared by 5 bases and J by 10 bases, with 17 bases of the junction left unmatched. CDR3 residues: CASSPAGIGGLKEQFF. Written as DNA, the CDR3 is TGTGCCAGCAGCCCGGCCGGGATAGGGGGCTTGAAGGAGCAGTTCTTC. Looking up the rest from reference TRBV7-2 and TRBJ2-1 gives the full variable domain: GAGVSQSPSNKVTEKGKDVELRCDPISGHTALYWYRQSLGQGLEFLIYFQGNSAPDKSGLPSDRFSAERTGGSVSTLTIQRTQQEDSAVYLCASSPAGIGGLKEQFFGPGTRLTVL.

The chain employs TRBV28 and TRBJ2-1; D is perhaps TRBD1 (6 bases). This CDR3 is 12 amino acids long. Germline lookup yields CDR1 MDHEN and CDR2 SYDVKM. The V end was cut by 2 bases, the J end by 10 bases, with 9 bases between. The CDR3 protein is CASSLNDREQFF. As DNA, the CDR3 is TGTGCCAGCAGTTTAAACGACAGGGAGCAGTTCTTC.

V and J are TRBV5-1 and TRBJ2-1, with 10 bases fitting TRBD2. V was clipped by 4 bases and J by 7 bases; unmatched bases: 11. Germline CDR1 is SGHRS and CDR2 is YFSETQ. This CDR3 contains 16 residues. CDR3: CASSGVAGGPSNEQFF. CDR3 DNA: TGCGCCAGCAGCGGGGTAGCGGGAGGCCCTTCGAATGAGCAGTTCTTC.